This T cell receptor (beta chain) is drawn from a study of T-cell reconstitution after alpha-beta-depleted transplantation in children. The CDR3 consists of 14 residues. Germline CDR1 is SEHNR and CDR2 is FQNEAQ (reference sequence). Trimming cost V 10 bases and J 2 bases, with 16 bases left between them. This clonotype has a handful of counts. Library preparation (for TCRbeta) was performed with unique molecular identifiers. TCRdb independently ran MiXCR on the PCR reads; one entry per CDR3 protein. The sample carries hundreds of thousands of distinct CDR3 sequences, 10% to 15% recorded once. The V call is TRBV7-9, the J call TRBJ2-3; tentative D call: TRBD2 (6 bases). The material sequenced was PBMCs, mostly from graft donor cells, taken 360 days after TCRalphabeta/CD19-depleted stem cell transplant. The TCR was taken from a male patient between 10 and 17 years old who had a stem cell transplant for acute myeloid leukemia, so the T cells may come from the graft donor. The CDR3 DNA follows: TGTGCCACGGTAGGGAGGCTCGCCACAGATACGCAGTATTTT. As protein: CATVGRLATDTQYF.